The 27 T cell receptor beta chains below were found in one sample sequenced in a study of tissue T cells after allogeneic stem cell transplantation. The time point here: mouse harvest day 14 after allogeneic transplant. Each mouse received 10^7 T-cell-depleted marrow cells plus 10^6 splenic CD5+ T cells by tail vein. Profiled with immunoSEQ multiplex PCR; TCRdb holds only in-frame clones, not every one. Counted here are more than 2,000 clones, around 41% occurring once; the ten biggest clones make up more than 30%. Sequencing input: lymph node tissue. These receptors originate from a female BALB/c mouse given C57BL/6 T cells with graft-versus-host disease after an allogeneic hematopoietic cell transplant.

On this clone itself: Germline and genes here are mouse. The CDR3 goes on 1 residue after the read ends, and that part is filled in from the germline J gene. The V and J genes are TRBV19 and TRBJ2-3, with D possibly matching TRBD2 (6 bases). Trimming took off 1 base at V and 8 bases at J, with 8 bases between the two ends. The V gene's germline CDR1 is FNHDT and CDR2 SITEND (reference sequence). CDR3 length: 12 residues. The chain's CDR3 is CASSILGRTLYF. The CDR3 DNA, read in part, is TGTGCCAGCAGTATACTGGGGCGAACGCTGTAT.

With regard to this clone: Mouse gene names apply. Sequencing ends 1 residue short of the CDR3 end; the germline J gene provides the rest. The chain joins TRBV3 to TRBJ1-3; TRBD1 agrees at 8 bases. This CDR3 contains 15 residues. Germline V CDR1 and CDR2: SNHLY, FYNGKV (reference sequence). Germline trimming cut 5 bases from V and 0 bases from J; bases unmatched to any gene: 3. The sequenced part of the CDR3 DNA is TGTGCCAGCAGCCTAGACAGGGGTTCTGGAAATACGCTCTAT. This codes for CASSLDRGSGNTLY. The entire CDR3 protein is CASSLDRGSGNTLYF.

For this clone: Gene names denote mouse genes. The DNA read from the CDR3 is TGTGCCAGCAGTCTTGGACAACTTTCCAACGAAAGATTATTT. It encodes CASSLGQLSNERLF. The CDR3 reads in full as CASSLGQLSNERLFF. The chain carries TRBV26 and TRBJ1-4, with D possibly matching TRBD1 (5 bases). The read terminates 1 residue before the CDR3 end, so the remaining end is supplied by the germline J gene. This CDR3 contains 15 residues. Germline V gene data show CDR1 as KGHPV and CDR2 as FQNQEV (reference sequence). V lost 3 bases and J 0 bases, leaving 8 bases between the germline ends.

For this clone: The gene names given are mouse names. The CDR3 end is not reached by the read, which stops 1 residue before it; the germline J gene fills it in. The chain couples TRBV2 to TRBJ1-6, with unresolved D. TRBJ1-6 falls under the ORF class, with uncertain function. CDR3 size: 16 residues. The V gene lost 3 bases and the J gene lost 0 bases, with 9 bases spanning the gap. The germline CDR1 and CDR2 sequences are LGHNA and YSYQKL. CDR3 DNA, as far as it was read: TGTGCCAGCAGCCAGAGACATAATTCCTATAATTCGCCCCTCTAC. This sequence encodes CASSQRHNSYNSPLY. The CDR3 reads in full as CASSQRHNSYNSPLYF.

As regards this clone: All gene names here are mouse names. The read ends 1 residue early relative to the CDR3; the germline J gene fills the gap. V is TRBV16 and J is TRBJ1-4; 10 nucleotides line up with TRBD1. The CDR3 extends over 14 amino acids. Germline trimming cut 3 bases from V and 7 bases from J; bases unmatched to any gene: 2. Germline loops: CDR1 SGHSA, CDR2 FRNQAP. The CDR3 here is CASSFGTGAERLFF. The sequenced part of the CDR3 DNA is TGTGCAAGCAGCTTCGGGACAGGGGCCGAAAGATTATTT.

This clone has a handful of counts. Mouse gene names and germline throughout. Read data end 1 residue before the CDR3 end; the end is taken from the germline J gene. The V call is TRBV26, the J call TRBJ2-7, with D tentatively TRBD1 (6 bases). This CDR3 region has 12 residues. From germline, CDR1 is KGHPV and CDR2 FQNQEV (reference sequence). V lost 2 bases to trimming and J lost 5 bases, with 7 bases between them. The CDR3 sequence is CASSLNRDEQYF. CDR3 DNA (partial): TGTGCCAGCAGTCTGAACAGGGATGAACAGTAC. Drawing the rest from reference TRBV26 and TRBJ2-7, the complete variable domain is NSKVIQTPRYLVKGQGQKAKMRCIPEKGHPVVFWYQQNKNNEFKFLINFQNQEVLQQIDMTEKRFSAECPSNSPCSLEIQSSEAGDSALYLCASSLNRDEQYFGPGTRLTVL.

This clone is categorized as medium-sized. All gene names here are mouse names. The read stops 1 residue short of the end of the CDR3; the missing end is completed from the germline J gene. V and J are TRBV13-2 and TRBJ2-7, with D unresolved. The germline gives CDR1 NNHNN, CDR2 SYGAGS (reference sequence). Trimming shortened V by 0 bases and J by 0 bases, and 7 bases separated the two germline ends. The CDR3 is 14 residues long. This CDR3 reads CASGDERVSYEQYF. Incomplete CDR3 DNA: TGTGCCAGCGGTGATGAAAGGGTCTCCTATGAACAGTAC.

Regarding this clone: Gene labels here are mouse ones. Read data end 1 residue before the CDR3 end; the end is taken from the germline J gene. The gene calls are TRBV26 and TRBJ1-4, with D possibly matching TRBD1 (6 bases). The CDR3 has 14 residues. Germline V gene lookup returns CDR1 KGHPV and CDR2 FQNQEV (reference sequence). V lost 2 bases and J lost 3, with 7 bases in between. The sequenced CDR3 bases are TGTGCCAGCAGTCTGCAGGGGACCAACGAAAGATTATTT. This codes for CASSLQGTNERLF. The CDR3 in full is CASSLQGTNERLFF.

In its sample, this clone is medium-sized. Gene names are the mouse ones. The sequence runs out 1 residue before the end of the CDR3; the remainder is reconstructed from the germline J gene. This chain links TRBV26 with TRBJ2-7; perhaps TRBD1 as D (5 bases). The CDR3 runs to 12 residues. The V end lost 0 bases, the J end lost 6 bases, and 6 bases lay between the germline ends. From germline, CDR1 is KGHPV and CDR2 FQNQEV (reference sequence). CDR3 loop: CASSLSRGEQYF. The sequenced part of the CDR3 DNA is TGTGCCAGCAGTCTGTCGAGGGGTGAACAGTAC.

With regard to this clone: The gene names here belong to mouse. The CDR3 end lies 1 residue beyond the end of the read and is filled in from the germline J gene. The chain carries TRBV19 and TRBJ1-2, with a weak D call TRBD1 (6 bases). The V gene's germline CDR1 is FNHDT and CDR2 SITEND (reference sequence). The CDR3 has 14 residues. Trimming shortened V by 0 bases and J by 0 bases, and 6 bases separated the two germline ends. The covered CDR3 bases are TGTGCCAGCAGTATAGGGGGGCCAAACTCCGACTACACC. Amino acids: CASSIGGPNSDYT. The entire CDR3 protein reads CASSIGGPNSDYTF.

This clone appeared a single time. Any gene name here is a mouse gene name. The read halts 1 residue ahead of the CDR3 end, with the missing end drawn from the germline J gene. J is TRBJ2-3 and V is TRBV5; D might be TRBD1 (6 bases). Germline CDR1 is LGHNA and CDR2 is YNLKQL (reference sequence). This CDR3 comprises 15 residues. V dropped 2 bases and J dropped 2 bases, with 11 bases sitting between them. The covered CDR3 bases are TGTGCCAGCAGCCAAACAGGGAAGAATGCAGAAACGCTGTAT. Protein product: CASSQTGKNAETLY. The entire CDR3 is CASSQTGKNAETLYF.

The sample holds a few counts of this clone. Mouse gene names apply. The observed sequence ends 1 residue before the CDR3 terminus, with the missing tail filled in from the germline J gene. The chain joins TRBV14 to TRBJ2-7, with D hard to call. This CDR3 region has 13 residues. Germline CDR1 is SGHDT and CDR2 is FRDEAV. Trimming removed 0 bases at V and 0 bases at J, with 4 bases between. CDR3 sequence: CASSFFFSYEQYF. CDR3 DNA (partial): TGTGCCAGCAGTTTCTTCTTCTCCTATGAACAGTAC.

Details on this clone: Gene names are the mouse ones. The DNA ends 1 residue before the CDR3 does, and the rest of the CDR3 is filled in from the germline J gene. The chain has TRBV26 and TRBJ1-2; 7 nucleotides agree with TRBD1. There are 12 residues in the CDR3. V lost 4 bases, J lost 6 bases, and 2 bases stayed unmatched. CDR1 KGHPV and CDR2 FQNQEV come from the germline V gene (reference sequence). The CDR3 reads CASSRDRTDYTF. Partial CDR3 DNA: TGTGCCAGCAGTCGGGACAGAACCGACTACACC. The entire variable domain, with the rest obtained from reference TRBV26 and TRBJ1-2, is as follows: NSKVIQTPRYLVKGQGQKAKMRCIPEKGHPVVFWYQQNKNNEFKFLINFQNQEVLQQIDMTEKRFSAECPSNSPCSLEIQSSEAGDSALYLCASSRDRTDYTFGSGTRLLVI.

A note on this clone: Mouse germline and gene names are used. Read sequence stops 1 residue before the CDR3 end, and the germline J gene provides the missing end. The V and J genes are TRBV26 and TRBJ2-3, with D possibly being TRBD1 or TRBD2 (5 bases each). CDR1 is KGHPV, CDR2 FQNQEV, per germline (reference sequence). CDR3 length: 16 residues. The germline V and J ends were trimmed by 0 bases and 2 bases, with 12 bases remaining between them. The sequenced part of the CDR3 DNA is TGTGCCAGCAGTCTGTCGACTGTCAGGGCTGCAGAAACGCTGTAT. Translated: CASSLSTVRAAETLY. The full CDR3 sequence reads CASSLSTVRAAETLYF. Drawing the rest from reference TRBV26 and TRBJ2-3, the complete variable domain is NSKVIQTPRYLVKGQGQKAKMRCIPEKGHPVVFWYQQNKNNEFKFLINFQNQEVLQQIDMTEKRFSAECPSNSPCSLEIQSSEAGDSALYLCASSLSTVRAAETLYFGSGTRLTVL.

As regards this clone: Mouse gene names apply. The CDR3 extends 1 residue past the end of the read, so its final part is completed from the germline J gene. The chain joins TRBV12-2 to TRBJ2-5; TRBD2 aligns across 9 bases. After removal of 1 base from V and 6 bases from J, the junction contained 4 bases not matched to a gene. The germline V gene has CDR1 SGHLS and CDR2 HYDKME. The CDR3 has 14 residues. The covered CDR3 bases are TGTGCCAGCTCTCTTGGGGGGGCGCTCGACACCCAGTAC. Protein sequence: CASSLGGALDTQY. The entire CDR3 reads CASSLGGALDTQYF.

By proportion, this clone is medium-sized. Gene labels here are mouse ones. Read data end 1 residue before the CDR3 end; the end is taken from the germline J gene. The chain couples TRBV5 to TRBJ2-7; 12 nucleotides align to TRBD2. With V trimmed by 2 bases and J by 5 bases, 4 bases remained unmatched. This CDR3 region has 15 residues. Germline V gives CDR1 LGHNA, CDR2 YNLKQL (reference sequence). CDR3 residues: CASSQLRDWGDEQYF. CDR3 DNA, as far as it was read: TGTGCCAGCAGCCAACTCCGGGACTGGGGGGATGAACAGTAC.

With respect to this clone: Gene names are the mouse ones. The read terminates 1 residue before the CDR3 end, so the remaining end is supplied by the germline J gene. The rearrangement links TRBV19 to TRBJ2-7; TRBD2 aligns across 10 bases. The CDR3 length is 14 residues. Germline trimming cut 4 bases from V and 0 bases from J; bases unmatched to any gene: 1. CDR1 and CDR2 (germline): FNHDT, SITEND (reference sequence). The sequenced CDR3 bases are TGTGCCAGCAGTGACTGGGGGGACTCCTATGAACAGTAC. It translates to CASSDWGDSYEQY. The whole CDR3 protein reads CASSDWGDSYEQYF.

Points on this clone: Mouse names are used for the genes. The read falls 1 residue short of the CDR3 end, and the missing part is taken from the germline J gene. The chain links TRBV26 to TRBJ2-3; maybe TRBD1 (5 bases). The germline gives CDR1 KGHPV, CDR2 FQNQEV (reference sequence). V was pared by 3 bases and J by 0 bases, with 10 bases between. The CDR3 runs to 15 residues. Incomplete CDR3 DNA: TGTGCCAGCAGTCTTTGGACATCTAGTGCAGAAACGCTGTAT. It encodes CASSLWTSSAETLY. The CDR3 reads in full as CASSLWTSSAETLYF.

This clone was found a few times. Genes and germline are mouse. The read terminates 1 residue ahead of where the CDR3 ends, so the germline J gene completes it. The gene calls are TRBV26 and TRBJ2-7, with 7 positions matching TRBD1. CDR1 is KGHPV and CDR2 is FQNQEV in the germline V gene (reference sequence). CDR3 size: 14 residues. Trimming cost V 2 bases and J 0 bases; bases outside gene matches: 1. The CDR3 sequence is CASSLTGVSYEQYF. Incomplete CDR3 DNA: TGTGCCAGCAGTCTGACAGGGGTCTCCTATGAACAGTAC.

A note on this clone: The genes are named according to mouse. The CDR3 extends 1 residue past the end of the read, so its final part is completed from the germline J gene. The J gene is TRBJ1-3, the V gene TRBV26; no reliable D call. The CDR3 covers 14 residues. V lost 4 bases and J 0 bases, leaving 7 bases between the germline ends. Looked up from germline, CDR1 is KGHPV and CDR2 is FQNQEV (reference sequence). The DNA read from the CDR3 is TGTGCCAGCAGTCGCGGGAATTCTGGAAATACGCTCTAT. Translation: CASSRGNSGNTLY. The CDR3, in full, reads CASSRGNSGNTLYF.

Concerning this clone: Any gene name here is a mouse gene name. The read terminates 1 residue before the CDR3 end, so the remaining end is supplied by the germline J gene. The chain is built from TRBV3 and TRBJ2-4; TRBD2 matches 10 bases. Per germline, CDR1 SNHLY and CDR2 FYNGKV (reference sequence). Germline trimming cut 4 bases from V and 1 base from J; bases unmatched to any gene: 2. The CDR3 sequence is 15 residues long. This CDR3 reads CASSSGTGGQNTLYF. The sequenced part of the CDR3 DNA is TGTGCCAGCAGCTCCGGGACTGGGGGTCAAAACACCTTGTAC.

This clone turned up a few times. The germline and genes are mouse ones. The covered CDR3 bases are TGTGCCAGCAGTCTGGGCAGGAACTCCGACTACACC. This gives the protein CASSLGRNSDYT. The entire CDR3 protein is CASSLGRNSDYTF. The chain carries TRBV26 and TRBJ1-2; D is uncertain. Coverage ceases 1 residue before the CDR3 finishes, and the germline J gene fills in the end. The V and J ends lost 2 bases and 2 bases respectively, with 6 bases between them. The CDR3 covers 13 residues. Per the germline V gene, CDR1 is KGHPV and CDR2 is FQNQEV (reference sequence).

As concerns this clone: Genes and germline are mouse. CDR3 sequence: CASSLRGRLYF. The sequenced part of the CDR3 DNA is TGTGCCAGCAGCTTAAGGGGTAGGCTCTAT. The chain carries TRBV3 and TRBJ1-3; D possibly corresponds to TRBD1 (5 bases). Read data end 1 residue before the CDR3 end; the end is taken from the germline J gene. The CDR3 covers 11 residues. Trimming took 2 bases from V and 12 from J, leaving 8 bases between them. The germline CDR1 and CDR2 sequences are SNHLY and FYNGKV (reference sequence).

Remarks on this clone: Mouse gene names apply. The read comes to an end 1 residue before the CDR3 does, leaving the germline J gene to fill in the end. The V gene is TRBV3, the J gene TRBJ1-1, with D perhaps matching TRBD1 (5 bases). Trimming stripped 4 bases from V and 0 bases from J, with 9 bases between. CDR3 length: 14 amino acids. The germline gives CDR1 SNHLY, CDR2 FYNGKV (reference sequence). The part of the CDR3 DNA that was read is TGTGCCAGCAGCTCCCCGGGACAGAACACAGAAGTCTTC. Protein product: CASSSPGQNTEVF. The whole CDR3 protein is CASSSPGQNTEVFF. The full variable domain, rest sourced from reference TRBV3 and TRBJ1-1, is GPKVLQIPSHQIIDMGQMVTLNCDPVSNHLYFYWYKQILGQQMEFLVNFYNGKVMEKSKLFKDQFSVERPDGSYFTLKIQPTALEDSAVYFCASSSPGQNTEVFFGKGTRLTVV.

The table lists this clone with a few counts. Gene names follow the mouse nomenclature. The missing CDR3 end, 1 residue past where the read stops, is filled in from the germline J gene. The chain uses TRBV3 and TRBJ2-7; TRBD1 aligns across 7 bases. Germline values: CDR1 SNHLY, CDR2 FYNGKV (reference sequence). This CDR3 comprises 12 residues. J was trimmed by 7 bases and V by 2 bases; bases with no gene match: 2. Here the CDR3 reads CASSLQGQEQYF. Incomplete CDR3 DNA: TGTGCCAGCAGCTTACAGGGACAGGAACAGTAC.

Within the sample, this clone is medium-sized (0.01 to 0.1%). All gene names here are mouse names. The sequence runs out 1 residue before the end of the CDR3; the remainder is reconstructed from the germline J gene. This chain connects TRBV26 to TRBJ2-4, with D unresolved. Germline assignment: CDR1 KGHPV and CDR2 FQNQEV (reference sequence). The V end was cut by 6 bases, the J end by 0 bases, with 10 bases between. The CDR3 has 14 amino acids. The sequenced part of the CDR3 DNA is TGTGCCAGCAGCCCGGGCCTTAGTCAAAACACCTTGTAC. Translated, it gives CASSPGLSQNTLY. The complete CDR3 protein is CASSPGLSQNTLYF.

As for this clone: Genes and germline come from the mouse. CDR3 DNA (partial): TGTGCCAGCGGTGAAAGGGATAATTCGCCCCTCTAC. Residues: CASGERDNSPLY. The entire CDR3 sequence reads CASGERDNSPLYF. The genes are TRBV13-2 and TRBJ1-6, with no clear D. The CDR3 goes on 1 residue after the read ends, and that part is filled in from the germline J gene. TRBJ1-6 is designated an ORF whose function remains uncertain. CDR1 NNHNN and CDR2 SYGAGS come from the germline V gene (reference sequence). Between the trimmed V and J ends, which lost 2 bases and 5 bases, there was a span of 5 bases. This CDR3 contains 13 residues.